The 18 T cell receptor beta chains listed next were all sequenced from one sample in a study of identical twins. TCRdb ran MiXCR on the 5' RACE reads and lists one entry per CDR3 protein. The sample lists roughly 700,000 distinct CDR3 sequences, roughly 8% occurring once. The sample was also linked to a second study, of yellow fever vaccine responses in identical twins.

The specimen was PBMCs. These receptor sequences come from a woman between 18 and 29 years old in good health.

This clonotype was observed a few times. One end of the junction fails to match germline, which may point to a read error. V is TRBV20-1 and J is TRBJ2-7; perhaps TRBD1 as D (6 bases). Germline-derived CDR1 and CDR2 are DFQATT and SNEGSKA (reference sequence). The CDR3 consists of 15 residues. CDR3 amino acids: CCAVSTTGSSYEQYF. The CDR3 bases are TGCTGTGCCGTGAGCACGACAGGTAGCTCCTACGAGCAGTACTTC.

This clonotype has ten or more counts. The gene calls are TRBV12-3 or TRBV12-4 and TRBJ2-3; D possibly corresponds to TRBD1 (6 bases). The CDR3 sequence is 14 residues long. Trimming removed 8 bases at V and 9 bases at J, with 21 bases between. The DNA of the CDR3 is TGTGCCAGCTACCGGACAGTCCCATATCGGACGCAGTATTTT. This encodes CASYRTVPYRTQYF.

The sample holds a few counts of this clonotype. The J gene is TRBJ2-3, the V gene TRBV12-3 or TRBV12-4, with TRBD2 as a possible D gene (5 bases). The V gene lost 5 bases and the J gene lost 8 bases, with 8 bases spanning the gap. This CDR3 comprises 11 residues. CDR3 sequence: CASSRTPTQYF. The CDR3, as DNA: TGTGCCAGCAGTCGGACTCCTACGCAGTATTTT.

The rearrangement links TRBV28 to TRBJ1-2; 10 bases agree with TRBD1. Germline V gene lookup returns CDR1 MDHEN and CDR2 SYDVKM. CDR3 length equals 15 residues. V was clipped by 6 bases and J by 7 bases; unmatched bases: 11. Here the CDR3 DNA reads TGTGCCAGCAGCCTTCCGGGACAGGGGACGCGTGGCTACACCTTC. It translates to CASSLPGQGTRGYTF.

This clonotype has a count of ten or more. The genes are TRBV24-1 and TRBJ2-3, with TRBD2 matching over 7 bases. The CDR3 covers 14 residues. CDR1 is KGHDR, CDR2 SFDVKD, per germline. V gave up 9 bases and J gave up 0 bases; unmatched junction bases: 5. The CDR3 sequence is CATGSGASTDTQYF. The DNA of the CDR3 is TGTGCCACCGGGAGCGGGGCTAGCACAGATACGCAGTATTTT.

This clonotype was seen a few times. The genes are TRBV29-1 and TRBJ2-7; 13 positions match TRBD2. Germline assignment: CDR1 SQVTM and CDR2 ANQGSEA. The length of the CDR3 is 16 residues. With V trimmed by 1 base and J by 5 bases, 8 bases remained unmatched. CDR3 in amino acids: CSVEGTTSGRGHEQYF. CDR3 coding DNA: TGCAGCGTTGAAGGAACTACTAGCGGGAGGGGTCACGAGCAGTACTTC.

This clonotype was detected only a few times. This chain joins TRBV6-5 and TRBJ1-2; D uncertain. Trimming cost V 0 bases and J 4 bases, with 12 bases left between them. The germline gives CDR1 MNHEY, CDR2 SVGAGI. The CDR3 runs to 15 residues. The CDR3 here is CASSYSLAITYGYTF. The CDR3 DNA follows: TGTGCCAGCAGTTACTCGCTGGCCATCACCTATGGCTACACCTTC.

In its sample, this clonotype was seen a few times. V usage is TRBV7-6 and J usage is TRBJ2-2; TRBD2 matches 10 bases. V lost 3 bases, J lost 3 bases, and 10 bases stayed unmatched. The CDR3 spans 18 residues. CDR1 is SGHVS and CDR2 is FNYEAQ in the germline V gene. The CDR3 is CASSFKAGGPMDTGELFF. Here the CDR3 DNA reads TGTGCCAGCAGCTTCAAAGCGGGAGGGCCAATGGACACCGGGGAGCTGTTTTTT.

This clonotype was recorded at least ten times. The V and J genes are TRBV6-5 and TRBJ1-1; D gene unclear. V was trimmed by 6 bases and J by 11 bases, leaving 19 bases between them. Germline V gives CDR1 MNHEY, CDR2 SVGAGI. This CDR3 is 13 amino acids long. The CDR3 protein is CASSYIRGSGAFF. DNA for the CDR3: TGTGCCAGCAGCTACATCCGAGGTAGCGGCGCTTTCTTT.

This clonotype was counted only a few times. This sequence joins TRBV6-2 or TRBV6-3 and TRBJ1-5, with 8 bases aligning to TRBD1. V was clipped by 8 bases and J by 8 bases; unmatched bases: 11. This CDR3 region has 14 residues. Looked up from germline, CDR1 is MNHEY and CDR2 is SVGEGT. For the CDR3, the DNA is TGTGCCAGCGACCGGGGGCAGGGGGCGAAGCCCCAGCATTTT. Translation: CASDRGQGAKPQHF.

This clonotype was recorded many times. This sequence joins TRBV14 and TRBJ2-7, with TRBD2 as a possible D gene (5 bases). In germline, CDR1 is SGHDN, CDR2 FVKESK. This CDR3 spans 15 amino acids. V lost 3 bases and J lost 5, with 17 bases in between. CDR3 in amino acids: CASSHPEADFNEQYF. The CDR3 DNA reads as TGTGCCAGCAGCCATCCTGAAGCGGACTTCAACGAGCAGTACTTC.

In its sample, this clonotype was seen many times. The V gene is TRBV5-1, the J gene TRBJ2-3, with 12 nucleotides matching TRBD1. The germline V gene has CDR1 SGHRS and CDR2 YFSETQ. The length of the CDR3 is 16 residues. V dropped 3 bases and J dropped 4; count of bases not matched to a gene: 6. The DNA of the CDR3 is TGCGCCAGCAGCTCGACTGGGACAGGGGGCGCAGATACGCAGTATTTT. Protein: CASSSTGTGGADTQYF. Filled out from reference TRBV5-1 and TRBJ2-3, the complete variable domain reads KAGVTQTPRYLIKTRGQQVTLSCSPISGHRSVSWYQQTPGQGLQFLFEYFSETQRNKGNFPGRFSGRQFSNSRSEMNVSTLELGDSALYLCASSSTGTGGADTQYFGPGTRLTVL.

This clonotype was seen a handful of times. V usage is TRBV6-1 and J usage is TRBJ2-1; 8 nucleotides align to TRBD1. After removal of 8 bases from V and 0 bases from J, the junction contained 15 bases not matched to a gene. The CDR3 has 18 residues. CDR1 is MNHNS, CDR2 SASEGT, per germline. CDR3 coding DNA: TGTGCCAGCGGCTCCGGGACAGGTGCTGGTGGCTCCTACAATGAGCAGTTCTTC. This codes for CASGSGTGAGGSYNEQFF.

The rearrangement uses TRBV11-2 and TRBJ1-1; D unresolved. In germline, CDR1 is SGHAT, CDR2 FQNNGV. The V and J ends lost 5 bases and 1 base respectively, with 14 bases between them. The CDR3 contains 15 residues. The CDR3 coding sequence is TGTGCCAGCAGCCCCTATGGTAAGGAGAACACTGAAGCTTTCTTT. It yields the protein CASSPYGKENTEAFF.

This clonotype was picked up a small number of times. This rearrangement joins TRBV5-1 to TRBJ1-2; D not resolved. Germline V lookup: CDR1 SGHRS, CDR2 YFSETQ. V was cut by 6 bases and J by 0 bases, with 12 bases left in between. CDR3 length equals 14 residues. Here the CDR3 DNA reads TGCGCCAGCAATCCAGACATTACTAACTATGGCTACACCTTC. It codes for CASNPDITNYGYTF.

This clonotype was counted only a few times. The V and J genes are TRBV29-1 and TRBJ1-1; D is perhaps TRBD1 (5 bases). Germline V gene lookup returns CDR1 SQVTM and CDR2 ANQGSEA. V lost 6 bases, J lost 1 base, and 15 bases lay in between. The length of the CDR3 is 14 residues. Here the CDR3 reads CSVPRAGTNTEAFF. The CDR3 DNA reads as TGCAGCGTGCCCCGTGCAGGGACGAACACTGAAGCTTTCTTT. Full variable domain (rest looked up from reference TRBV29-1 and TRBJ1-1): SAVISQKPSRDICQRGTSLTIQCQVDSQVTMMFWYRQQPGQSLTLIATANQGSEATYESGFVIDKFPISRPNLTFSTLTVSNMSPEDSSIYLCSVPRAGTNTEAFFGQGTRLTVV.

This clonotype was observed at least ten times. The genes are TRBV5-6 and TRBJ1-2, with 10 positions matching TRBD1. Germline trimming cut 4 bases from V and 7 bases from J; bases unmatched to any gene: 10. Per the germline V gene, CDR1 is SGHDT and CDR2 is YYEEEE. CDR3 length: 15 amino acids. CDR3 residues: CASSPQGTGVFGYTF. CDR3 nucleotides: TGTGCCAGCAGCCCGCAAGGGACAGGGGTCTTTGGCTACACCTTC.

This clonotype was counted between two and nine times. The CDR3: CASSEGLGGGDTQYF. The CDR3 region has the DNA TGCGCCAGCAGCGAGGGACTAGGAGGTGGGGATACGCAGTATTTT. The rearrangement joins TRBV5-1 to TRBJ2-3; the match to TRBD2 covers 8 bases. Germline CDR1 and CDR2: SGHRS and YFSETQ. The J segment lost 6 bases and the V segment lost 4 bases, leaving 10 bases of the junction unmatched. This CDR3 region has 15 residues.